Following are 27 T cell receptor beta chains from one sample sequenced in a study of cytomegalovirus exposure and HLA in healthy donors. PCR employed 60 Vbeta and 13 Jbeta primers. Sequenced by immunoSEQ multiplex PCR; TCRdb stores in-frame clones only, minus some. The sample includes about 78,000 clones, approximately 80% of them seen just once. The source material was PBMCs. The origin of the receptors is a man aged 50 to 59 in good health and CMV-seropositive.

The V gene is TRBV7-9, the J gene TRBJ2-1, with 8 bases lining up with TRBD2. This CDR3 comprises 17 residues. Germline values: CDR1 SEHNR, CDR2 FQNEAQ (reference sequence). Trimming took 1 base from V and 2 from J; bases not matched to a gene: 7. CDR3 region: CASSLVYLAGPYNEQFF. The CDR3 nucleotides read TGTGCCAGCAGCTTAGTCTACCTAGCGGGTCCCTACAATGAGCAGTTCTTC.

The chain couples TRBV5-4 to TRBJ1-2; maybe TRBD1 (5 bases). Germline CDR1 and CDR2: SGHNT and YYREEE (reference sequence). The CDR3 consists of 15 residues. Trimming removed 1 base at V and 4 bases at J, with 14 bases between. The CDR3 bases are TGTGCCAGCAGCTTGTCGTCCGGGGGTAGCTATGGCTACACCTTC. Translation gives CASSLSSGGSYGYTF.

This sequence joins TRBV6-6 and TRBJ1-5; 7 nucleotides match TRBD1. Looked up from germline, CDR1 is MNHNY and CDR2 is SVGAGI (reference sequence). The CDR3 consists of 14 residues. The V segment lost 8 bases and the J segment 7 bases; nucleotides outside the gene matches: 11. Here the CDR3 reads CASVGGGGSQPQHF. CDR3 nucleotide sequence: TGTGCCAGCGTTGGAGGGGGCGGTAGCCAGCCCCAGCATTTT.

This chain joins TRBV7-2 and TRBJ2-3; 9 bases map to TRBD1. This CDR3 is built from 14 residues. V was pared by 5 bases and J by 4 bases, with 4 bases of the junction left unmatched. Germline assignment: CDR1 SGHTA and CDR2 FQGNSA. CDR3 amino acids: CASSPGTGSDTQYF. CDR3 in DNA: TGTGCCAGCAGCCCCGGGACAGGGTCAGATACGCAGTATTTT.

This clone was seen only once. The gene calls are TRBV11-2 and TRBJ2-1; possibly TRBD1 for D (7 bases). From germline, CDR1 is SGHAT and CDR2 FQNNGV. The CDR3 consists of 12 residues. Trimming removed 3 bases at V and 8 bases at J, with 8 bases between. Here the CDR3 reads CASSFRGDEQFF. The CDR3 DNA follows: TGTGCCAGCAGCTTCAGGGGGGATGAGCAGTTCTTC.

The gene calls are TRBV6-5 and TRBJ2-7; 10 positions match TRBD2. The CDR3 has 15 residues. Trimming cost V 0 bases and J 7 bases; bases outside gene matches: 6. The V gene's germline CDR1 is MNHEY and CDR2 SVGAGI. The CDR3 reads CASSYSASGSREQYF. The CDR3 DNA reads TGTGCCAGCAGTTACTCGGCTAGCGGGAGCCGGGAGCAGTACTTC.

The CDR3 sequence is CASSFPGANTEAFF. CDR3 in DNA: TGTGCCAGCAGCTTTCCAGGGGCGAACACTGAAGCTTTCTTT. This chain joins TRBV7-2 and TRBJ1-1, with TRBD1 as a possible D gene (6 bases). Per the germline V gene, CDR1 is SGHTA and CDR2 is FQGNSA. Deletions cut 3 bases from V and 1 base from J, with 9 bases between. The CDR3 is 14 residues long.

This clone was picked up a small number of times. CDR3 DNA sequence: TGTGCCAGCAAAAGACAGGGCGCCTATGGCTACACCTTC. Translation gives CASKRQGAYGYTF. The V gene is TRBV6-5, the J gene TRBJ1-2; 7 bases match TRBD1. CDR3 length: 13 amino acids. Germline V gives CDR1 MNHEY, CDR2 SVGAGI. With 7 bases clipped from V and 4 bases from J, the junction kept 6 bases outside the gene matches.

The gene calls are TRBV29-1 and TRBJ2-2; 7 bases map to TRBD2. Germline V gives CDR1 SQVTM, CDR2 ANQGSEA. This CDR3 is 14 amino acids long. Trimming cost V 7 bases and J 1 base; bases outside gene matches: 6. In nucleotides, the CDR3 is TGCAGCGCCTCCACGGGGGGGAACACCGGGGAGCTGTTTTTT. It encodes CSASTGGNTGELFF.

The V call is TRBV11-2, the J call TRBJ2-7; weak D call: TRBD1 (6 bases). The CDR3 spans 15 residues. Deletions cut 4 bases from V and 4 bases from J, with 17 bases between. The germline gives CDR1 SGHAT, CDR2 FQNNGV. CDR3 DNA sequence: TGTGCCAGCAGCTCGTTAGGGGCAGGGGAGTACGAGCAGTACTTC. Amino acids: CASSSLGAGEYEQYF.

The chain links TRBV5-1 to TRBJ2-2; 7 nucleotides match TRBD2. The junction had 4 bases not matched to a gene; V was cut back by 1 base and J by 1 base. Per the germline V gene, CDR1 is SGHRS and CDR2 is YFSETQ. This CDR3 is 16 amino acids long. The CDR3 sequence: CASSLTLAVNTGELFF. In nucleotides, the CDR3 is TGCGCCAGCAGCTTGACGCTAGCGGTGAACACCGGGGAGCTGTTTTTT.

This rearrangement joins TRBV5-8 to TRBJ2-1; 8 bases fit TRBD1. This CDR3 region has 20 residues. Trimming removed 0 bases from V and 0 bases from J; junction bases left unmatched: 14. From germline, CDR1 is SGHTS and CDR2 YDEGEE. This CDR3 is CASSLGYSGGYESSYNEQFF. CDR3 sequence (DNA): TGTGCCAGCAGCTTGGGTTATTCAGGGGGCTACGAGAGCTCCTACAATGAGCAGTTCTTC.

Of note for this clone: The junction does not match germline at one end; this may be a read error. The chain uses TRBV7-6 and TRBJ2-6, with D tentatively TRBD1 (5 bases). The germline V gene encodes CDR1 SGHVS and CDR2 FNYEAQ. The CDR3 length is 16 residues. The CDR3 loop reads CASSYLPFSGANGLTF. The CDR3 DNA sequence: TGTGCCAGCAGCTACCTTCCGTTCTCTGGGGCCAACGGCCTGACTTTC. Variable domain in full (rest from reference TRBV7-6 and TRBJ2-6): GAGVSQSPRYKVTKRGQDVALRCDPISGHVSLYWYRQALGQGPEFLTYFNYEAQQDKSGLPNDRFSAERPEGSISTLTIQRTEQRDSAMYRCASSYLPFSGANGLTFGAGSRLTVL.

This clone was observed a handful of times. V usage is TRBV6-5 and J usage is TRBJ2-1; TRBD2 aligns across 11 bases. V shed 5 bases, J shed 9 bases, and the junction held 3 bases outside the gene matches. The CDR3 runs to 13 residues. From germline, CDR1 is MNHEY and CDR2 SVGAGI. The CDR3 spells CASSELAGVEQFF. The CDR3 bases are TGTGCCAGCAGTGAACTAGCGGGAGTTGAGCAGTTCTTC.

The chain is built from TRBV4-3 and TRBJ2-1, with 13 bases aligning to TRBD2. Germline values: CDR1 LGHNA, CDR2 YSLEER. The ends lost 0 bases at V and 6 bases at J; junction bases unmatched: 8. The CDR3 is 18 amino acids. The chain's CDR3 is CASSQEETGLAGVNEQFF. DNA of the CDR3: TGCGCCAGCAGCCAAGAGGAAACTGGACTAGCGGGGGTCAATGAGCAGTTCTTC.

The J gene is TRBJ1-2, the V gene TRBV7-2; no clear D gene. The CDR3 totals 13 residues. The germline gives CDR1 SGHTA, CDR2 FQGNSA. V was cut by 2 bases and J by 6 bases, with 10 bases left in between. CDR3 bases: TGTGCCAGCAGCTTAAATTGGGGAGATGGCTACACCTTC. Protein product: CASSLNWGDGYTF.

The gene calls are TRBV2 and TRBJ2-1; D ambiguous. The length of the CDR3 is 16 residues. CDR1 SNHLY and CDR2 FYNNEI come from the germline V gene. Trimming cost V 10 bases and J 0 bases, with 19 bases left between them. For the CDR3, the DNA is TGTGCCATCTTGCCTAGAGAGTATAGCTCCTACAATGAGCAGTTCTTC. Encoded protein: CAILPREYSSYNEQFF.

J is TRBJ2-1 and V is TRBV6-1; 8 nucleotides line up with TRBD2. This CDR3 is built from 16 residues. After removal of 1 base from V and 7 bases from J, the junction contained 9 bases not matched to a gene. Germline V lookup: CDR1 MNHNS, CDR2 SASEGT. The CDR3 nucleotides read TGTGCCAGCAGTGAAGGAAGGCTAGCGGGCCCAAATGAGCAGTTCTTC. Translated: CASSEGRLAGPNEQFF.

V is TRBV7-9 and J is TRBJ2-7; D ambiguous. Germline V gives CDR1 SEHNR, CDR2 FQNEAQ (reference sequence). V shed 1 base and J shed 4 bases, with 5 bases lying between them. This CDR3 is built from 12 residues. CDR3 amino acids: CASSLGSYEQYF. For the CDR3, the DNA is TGTGCCAGCAGCTTAGGTTCGTACGAGCAGTACTTC.

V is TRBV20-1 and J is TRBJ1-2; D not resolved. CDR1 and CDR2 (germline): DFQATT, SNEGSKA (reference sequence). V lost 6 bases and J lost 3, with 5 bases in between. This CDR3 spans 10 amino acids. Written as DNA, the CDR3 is TGCAGTGCGAGCCACTATGGCTACACCTTC. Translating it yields CSASHYGYTF.

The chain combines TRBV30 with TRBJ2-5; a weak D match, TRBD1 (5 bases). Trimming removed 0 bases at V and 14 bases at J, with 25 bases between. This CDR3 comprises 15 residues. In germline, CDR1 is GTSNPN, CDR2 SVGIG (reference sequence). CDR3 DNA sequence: TGTGCCTGGAGTGTAGGTTTTTCGTCCGGTAGGGGCTCCTACTTC. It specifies CAWSVGFSSGRGSYF.

CDR3 loop: CASSPWTGGQNEQFF. As DNA, the CDR3 is TGTGCCAGCAGCCCTTGGACAGGGGGGCAGAATGAGCAGTTCTTC. V usage is TRBV9 and J usage is TRBJ2-1; the match to TRBD1 covers 10 bases. Germline trimming cut 4 bases from V and 7 bases from J; bases unmatched to any gene: 8. The germline gives CDR1 SGDLS, CDR2 YYNGEE. This CDR3 contains 15 residues.

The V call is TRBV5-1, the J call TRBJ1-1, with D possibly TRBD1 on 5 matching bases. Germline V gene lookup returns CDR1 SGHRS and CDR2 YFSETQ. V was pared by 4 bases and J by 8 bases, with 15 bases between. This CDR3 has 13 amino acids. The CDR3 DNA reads TGCGCCAGCAGCCTCAATTGGGGGGAAGAAGCTTTCTTT. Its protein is CASSLNWGEEAFF.

CDR3 DNA sequence: TGCGCCAGCAGCGAGGACAGGAACACTGAAGCTTTCTTT. Its translation: CASSEDRNTEAFF. The J gene is TRBJ1-1, the V gene TRBV5-1; TRBD1 is a possible D gene (6 bases). The ends were cut back, 4 bases at V and 1 base at J, with 8 bases in the middle. CDR1 is SGHRS, CDR2 YFSETQ, per germline. The CDR3 is made up of 13 amino acids.

The CDR3: CASSPFGHSNSYEQYF. DNA of the CDR3: TGTGCCAGCTCACCATTCGGACACTCCAACTCCTACGAGCAGTACTTC. The V call is TRBV18, the J call TRBJ2-7, with a weak D call TRBD1 (5 bases). V lost 2 bases, J lost 0 bases, and 14 bases lay in between. The CDR3 sequence is 16 residues long. CDR1 is KGHSH and CDR2 is LQKENI in the germline V gene.

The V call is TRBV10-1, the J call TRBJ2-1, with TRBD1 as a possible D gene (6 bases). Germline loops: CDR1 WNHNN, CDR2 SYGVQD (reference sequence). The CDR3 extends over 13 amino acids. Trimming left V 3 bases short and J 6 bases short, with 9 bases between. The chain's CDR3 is CASSDRGTNEQFF. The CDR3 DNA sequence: TGCGCCAGCAGTGACAGGGGTACCAATGAGCAGTTCTTC.

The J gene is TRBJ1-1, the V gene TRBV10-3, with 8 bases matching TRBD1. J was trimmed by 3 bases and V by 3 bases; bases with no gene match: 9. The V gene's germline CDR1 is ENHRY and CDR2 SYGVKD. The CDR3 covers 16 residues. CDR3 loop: CAISDSQGASDTEAFF. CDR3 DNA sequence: TGTGCCATCAGTGATAGCCAGGGGGCGAGTGACACTGAAGCTTTCTTT.